A single sample is the source of the 15 T cell receptor beta chains below, sequenced in a study of blood T cell repertoires in COVID-19 (dated by TCRdb to the early 2020s). The library relied on the immunoSEQ multiplex PCR assay. Here the immuneACCESS table is served through TCRdb, limited to in-frame sequences with V and J called. Missing clones are a known gap in these copies; in checked studies unresolved V genes cover under half, and the rest lacks a known reason. The sample yields 30,000 to 40,000 clones; 88% were counted once. The top ten clonotypes cover around an eighth of the sample. Sequenced input: peripheral blood. Every receptor here comes from a human donor with active COVID-19. The donor label of this sample is uncertain.

This clone was counted once. The chain recombines TRBV5-4 with TRBJ2-1, with 12 bases fitting TRBD2. The CDR3 extends over 15 amino acids. CDR1 is SGHNT and CDR2 is YYREEE in the germline V gene (reference sequence). Trimming took 0 bases from V and 7 from J; bases not matched to a gene: 2. CDR3 in DNA: TGTGCCAGCAGCTTGGCTAGCGGGGGGGCGAATGAGCAGTTCTTC. Encoded protein: CASSLASGGANEQFF.

The V call is TRBV5-1, the J call TRBJ1-1; D is possibly TRBD1 (6 bases). Trimming removed 5 bases at V and 1 base at J, with 15 bases between. From germline, CDR1 is SGHRS and CDR2 YFSETQ. The CDR3 spans 15 residues. The DNA of the CDR3 is TGCGCCAGCAGGGGAAGGACAGAAACGAACACTGAAGCTTTCTTT. Translating it yields CASRGRTETNTEAFF.

The chain is built from TRBV27 and TRBJ2-7; 8 positions match TRBD1. V lost 5 bases and J lost 2; bases outside the gene matches: 8. Germline CDR1 reads MNHEY; CDR2 reads SMNVEV (reference sequence). This CDR3 has 15 residues. The CDR3 reads CASSRQGRSTYEQYF. In nucleotides, the CDR3 is TGTGCCAGCAGTCGACAGGGGCGCTCGACCTACGAGCAGTACTTC.

This clone was seen just once. This chain joins TRBV28 and TRBJ2-2; 8 nucleotides match TRBD2. The CDR3 is 15 amino acids. Trimming removed 8 bases from V and 3 bases from J; junction bases left unmatched: 8. The germline CDR1 and CDR2 sequences are MDHEN and SYDVKM. CDR3 loop: CASPTRTSYTGELFF. The CDR3 coding sequence is TGTGCCAGCCCCACCCGGACTAGCTACACCGGGGAGCTGTTTTTT.

Notes on this clone: The junction departs from the called germline gene at one end, perhaps through a read error. J is TRBJ2-3 and V is TRBV7-7; unclear D gene. The CDR3 runs 13 residues. Germline values: CDR1 SSHAT, CDR2 FNYEAQ (reference sequence). CDR3 sequence: CASSSLIADTQYF. CDR3 coding DNA: TGTGCTAGCAGCTCACTGATCGCAGATACGCAGTATTTT.

This chain connects TRBV18 to TRBJ1-1; the match to TRBD1 covers 8 bases. This CDR3 comprises 14 residues. The V gene end was trimmed by 3 bases and the J gene end by 4 bases; junction bases not matched to a gene: 4. The germline CDR1 and CDR2 sequences are KGHSH and LQKENI. CDR3 in amino acids: CASSPQDRATEAFF. DNA of the CDR3: TGTGCCAGCTCACCTCAGGACAGGGCCACTGAAGCTTTCTTT. Full variable domain (rest looked up from reference TRBV18 and TRBJ1-1): NAGVMQNPRHLVRRRGQEARLRCSPMKGHSHVYWYRQLPEEGLKFMVYLQKENIIDESGMPKERFSAEFPKEGPSILRIQQVVRGDSAAYFCASSPQDRATEAFFGQGTRLTVV.

J is TRBJ1-2 and V is TRBV5-8; 12 bases align to TRBD1. V was clipped by 0 bases and J by 6 bases; unmatched bases: 12. The CDR3 is made up of 18 amino acids. CDR1 is SGHTS and CDR2 is YDEGEE in the germline V gene. The CDR3 is CASSLAGTGGFIKDGYTF. CDR3 coding DNA: TGTGCCAGCAGCTTGGCGGGGACAGGGGGCTTTATTAAGGATGGCTACACCTTC.

In its sample, this clone was seen a few times. The rearrangement uses TRBV4-3 and TRBJ2-1; 7 bases align to TRBD1. The V segment lost 0 bases and the J segment 8 bases; nucleotides outside the gene matches: 10. The CDR3 is 16 amino acids. CDR1 LGHNA and CDR2 YSLEER come from the germline V gene. CDR3 DNA: TGCGCCAGCAGCCAAGAACCCCCAGGGGGTAGCGATGAGCAGTTCTTC. It specifies CASSQEPPGGSDEQFF.

This clone was seen more than once but under ten times. The V gene is TRBV19, the J gene TRBJ2-5; D not resolved. V lost 5 bases, J lost 5 bases, and 15 bases lay in between. This CDR3 spans 14 amino acids. Germline loops: CDR1 LNHDA, CDR2 SQIVND (reference sequence). CDR3: CASSSTMKWETQYF. In nucleotides, the CDR3 is TGTGCCAGTAGTTCTACCATGAAGTGGGAGACCCAGTACTTC.

For the CDR3, the DNA is TGCGCCAGCAGCTTGGGGCCTGGACAGGGTGGCTACACCTTC. Translating gives CASSLGPGQGGYTF. This sequence joins TRBV5-1 and TRBJ1-2; TRBD1 matches at 8 bases. Germline trimming cut 0 bases from V and 7 bases from J; bases unmatched to any gene: 5. The germline gives CDR1 SGHRS, CDR2 YFSETQ. The CDR3 runs to 14 residues. The full variable domain, rest sourced from reference TRBV5-1 and TRBJ1-2, is KAGVTQTPRYLIKTRGQQVTLSCSPISGHRSVSWYQQTPGQGLQFLFEYFSETQRNKGNFPGRFSGRQFSNSRSEMNVSTLELGDSALYLCASSLGPGQGGYTFGSGTRLTVV.

V is TRBV6-6 and J is TRBJ1-2; 8 nucleotides agree with TRBD1. The germline V gene has CDR1 MNHNY and CDR2 SVGAGI (reference sequence). The CDR3 length is 13 residues. V dropped 6 bases and J dropped 3; count of bases not matched to a gene: 3. The CDR3 sequence is CASRETGDYGYTF. CDR3 coding DNA: TGTGCCAGCAGGGAGACAGGGGACTATGGCTACACCTTC.

This sequence joins TRBV21-1 and TRBJ2-1; the table's D call, TRBD1, was not checked against the DNA. TRBV21-1 is a pseudogene segment. The CDR3 runs 18 residues. The CDR3 nucleotides are TGTGCCAGCAGCAAAGTTGGAGTTTGGGACAGACTTTGCGATGAGCAGTTCTTC. It translates to CASSKVGVWDRLCDEQFF.

This clone appeared a single time. The chain combines TRBV14 with TRBJ1-6; no clear D gene. This CDR3 has 14 residues. The V and J ends lost 1 base and 6 bases respectively, with 7 bases between them. Germline loops: CDR1 SGHDN, CDR2 FVKESK. Here the CDR3 DNA reads TGTGCCAGCAGCCAAGTACAGATTAATTCACCCCTCCACTTT. Translated, it gives CASSQVQINSPLHF.

Here the CDR3 reads CASSLSTQGGNSPLHF. CDR3 nucleotide sequence: TGTGCCAGCAGTTTATCGACTCAGGGAGGTAATTCACCCCTCCACTTT. This sequence joins TRBV27 and TRBJ1-6; a weak D match, TRBD1 (5 bases). This CDR3 comprises 16 residues. Germline V CDR1 and CDR2: MNHEY, SMNVEV (reference sequence). The V end was cut by 0 bases, the J end by 6 bases, with 12 bases between.

The chain is built from TRBV11-2 and TRBJ1-1, with D possibly TRBD1 on 5 matching bases. Trimming pared 1 base from V and 0 bases from J, leaving 6 bases between. This CDR3 contains 14 residues. Germline CDR1 reads SGHAT; CDR2 reads FQNNGV. This chain's CDR3 is CASSLAGMNTEAFF. CDR3 sequence (DNA): TGTGCCAGCAGCTTAGCAGGGATGAACACTGAAGCTTTCTTT.